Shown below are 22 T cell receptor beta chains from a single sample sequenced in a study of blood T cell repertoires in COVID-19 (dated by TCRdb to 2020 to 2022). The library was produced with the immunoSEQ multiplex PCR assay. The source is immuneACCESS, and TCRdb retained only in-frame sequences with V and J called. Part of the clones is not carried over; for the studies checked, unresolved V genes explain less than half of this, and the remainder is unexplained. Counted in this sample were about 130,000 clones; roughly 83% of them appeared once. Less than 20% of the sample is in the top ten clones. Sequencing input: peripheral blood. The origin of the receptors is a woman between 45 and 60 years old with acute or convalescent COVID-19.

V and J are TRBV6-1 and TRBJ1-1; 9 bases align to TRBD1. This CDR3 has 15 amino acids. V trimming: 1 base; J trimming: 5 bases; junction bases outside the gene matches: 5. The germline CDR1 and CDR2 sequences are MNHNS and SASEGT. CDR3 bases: TGTGCCAGCAGTGAAGTACAGGGGGCGCGGACTGAAGCTTTCTTT. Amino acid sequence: CASSEVQGARTEAFF.

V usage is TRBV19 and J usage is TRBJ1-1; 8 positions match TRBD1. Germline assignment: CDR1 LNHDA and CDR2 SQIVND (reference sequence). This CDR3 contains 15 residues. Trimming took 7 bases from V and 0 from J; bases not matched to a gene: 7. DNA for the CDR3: TGTGCCAGTAATCGACAGGGGACAATGAACACTGAAGCTTTCTTT. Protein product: CASNRQGTMNTEAFF. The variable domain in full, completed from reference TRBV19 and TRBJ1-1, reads DGGITQSPKYLFRKEGQNVTLSCEQNLNHDAMYWYRQDPGQGLRLIYYSQIVNDFQKGDIAEGYSVSREKKESFPLTVTSAQKNPTAFYLCASNRQGTMNTEAFFGQGTRLTVV.

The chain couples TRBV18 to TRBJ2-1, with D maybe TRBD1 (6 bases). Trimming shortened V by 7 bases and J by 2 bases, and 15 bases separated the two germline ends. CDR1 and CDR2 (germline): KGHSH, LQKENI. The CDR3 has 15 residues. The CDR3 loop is CASFLTGSPYNEQFF. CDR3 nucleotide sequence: TGTGCCAGCTTCTTAACAGGGAGCCCCTACAATGAGCAGTTCTTC.

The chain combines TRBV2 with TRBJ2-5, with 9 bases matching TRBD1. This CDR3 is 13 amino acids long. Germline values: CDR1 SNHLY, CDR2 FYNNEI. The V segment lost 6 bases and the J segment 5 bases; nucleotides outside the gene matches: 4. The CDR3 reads CASRGQGLETQYF. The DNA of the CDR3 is TGTGCCAGCAGAGGACAGGGGCTGGAGACCCAGTACTTC.

CDR3 nucleotides: TGTGCCAGCACTATCCCCTCGGGGGGGGGAAACACCGGGGAGCTGTTTTTT. Protein: CASTIPSGGGNTGELFF. The chain is built from TRBV11-2 and TRBJ2-2; 8 nucleotides line up with TRBD2. Germline CDR1 and CDR2: SGHAT and FQNNGV. The length of the CDR3 is 17 residues. V shed 7 bases, J shed 2 bases, and the junction held 12 bases outside the gene matches.

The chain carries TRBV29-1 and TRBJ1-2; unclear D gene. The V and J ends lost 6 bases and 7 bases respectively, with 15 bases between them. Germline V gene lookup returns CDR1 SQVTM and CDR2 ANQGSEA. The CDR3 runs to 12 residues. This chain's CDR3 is CSVGAGNLGYTF. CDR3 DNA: TGCAGCGTAGGTGCGGGTAATCTTGGCTACACCTTC.

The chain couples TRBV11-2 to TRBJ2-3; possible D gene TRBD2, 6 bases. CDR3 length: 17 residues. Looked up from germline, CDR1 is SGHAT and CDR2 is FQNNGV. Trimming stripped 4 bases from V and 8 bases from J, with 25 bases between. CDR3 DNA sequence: TGTGCCAGCAGCTGGGGACGTGGCGGGGTTAGTTGGGTTACGCAGTATTTT. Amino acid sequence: CASSWGRGGVSWVTQYF.

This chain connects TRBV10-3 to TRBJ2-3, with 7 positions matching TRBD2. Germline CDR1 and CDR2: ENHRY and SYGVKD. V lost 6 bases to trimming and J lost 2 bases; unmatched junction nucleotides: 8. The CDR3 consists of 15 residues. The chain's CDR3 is CAISPVSGDTDTQYF. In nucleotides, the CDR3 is TGTGCCATCAGCCCTGTGAGCGGGGACACAGATACGCAGTATTTT.

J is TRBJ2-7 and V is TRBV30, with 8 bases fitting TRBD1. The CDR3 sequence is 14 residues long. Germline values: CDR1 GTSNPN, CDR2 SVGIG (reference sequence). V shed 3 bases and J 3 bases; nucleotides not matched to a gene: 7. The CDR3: CAWSTGGKIYEQYF. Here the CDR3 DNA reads TGTGCCTGGAGCACAGGGGGAAAAATCTACGAGCAGTACTTC.

CDR3 DNA: TGCGCCAGCAGCACCCGGGACAGGGGGGTTTCACCCCTCCACTTT. This sequence encodes CASSTRDRGVSPLHF. This chain joins TRBV5-1 and TRBJ1-6; 11 bases are shared with TRBD1. V lost 4 bases and J lost 9; bases outside the gene matches: 6. Germline-derived CDR1 and CDR2 are SGHRS and YFSETQ. The CDR3 contains 15 residues. The variable domain in full, with the rest retrieved from reference TRBV5-1 and TRBJ1-6, is KAGVTQTPRYLIKTRGQQVTLSCSPISGHRSVSWYQQTPGQGLQFLFEYFSETQRNKGNFPGRFSGRQFSNSRSEMNVSTLELGDSALYLCASSTRDRGVSPLHFGNGTRLTVT.

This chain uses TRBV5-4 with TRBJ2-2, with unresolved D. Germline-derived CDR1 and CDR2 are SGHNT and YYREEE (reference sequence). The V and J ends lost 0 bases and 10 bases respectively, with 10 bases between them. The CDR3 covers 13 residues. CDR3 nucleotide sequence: TGTGCCAGCAGCTTGGCCGGCAGGCAGGAGCTGTTTTTT. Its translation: CASSLAGRQELFF.

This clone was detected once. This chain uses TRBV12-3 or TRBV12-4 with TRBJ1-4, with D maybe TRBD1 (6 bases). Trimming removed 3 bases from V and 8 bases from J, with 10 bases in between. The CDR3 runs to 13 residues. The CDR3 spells CASSFTGYEKLFF. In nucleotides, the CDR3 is TGTGCCAGCAGTTTTACAGGGTACGAAAAACTGTTTTTT.

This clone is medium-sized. DNA for the CDR3: TGTGCCTGGAATTCGGGGGGTGTAACTGAAGCTTTCTTT. As protein: CAWNSGGVTEAFF. This chain joins TRBV30 and TRBJ1-1, with TRBD1 as a possible D gene (5 bases). Germline values: CDR1 GTSNPN, CDR2 SVGIG (reference sequence). CDR3 length: 13 amino acids. V was shortened by 4 bases and J by 5 bases, with 14 bases between the two germline ends.

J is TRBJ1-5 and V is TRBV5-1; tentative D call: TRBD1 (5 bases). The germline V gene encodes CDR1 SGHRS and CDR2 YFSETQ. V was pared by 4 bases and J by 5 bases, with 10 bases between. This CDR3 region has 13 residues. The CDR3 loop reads CASSAGLHQPQHF. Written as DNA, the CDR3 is TGCGCCAGCAGCGCGGGGCTCCATCAGCCCCAGCATTTT.

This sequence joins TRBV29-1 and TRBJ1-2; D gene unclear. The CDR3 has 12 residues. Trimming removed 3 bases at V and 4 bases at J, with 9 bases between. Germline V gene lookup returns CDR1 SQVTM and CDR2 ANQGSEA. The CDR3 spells CSVDRGPYGYTF. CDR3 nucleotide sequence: TGCAGCGTTGACAGAGGCCCCTATGGCTACACCTTC.

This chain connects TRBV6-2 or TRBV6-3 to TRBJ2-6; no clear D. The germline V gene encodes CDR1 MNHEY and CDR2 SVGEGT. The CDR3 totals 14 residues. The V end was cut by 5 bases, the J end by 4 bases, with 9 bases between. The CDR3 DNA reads TGTGCCAGCAGTCGCTGGGCAGGGGCCAACGTCCTGACTTTC. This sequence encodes CASSRWAGANVLTF.

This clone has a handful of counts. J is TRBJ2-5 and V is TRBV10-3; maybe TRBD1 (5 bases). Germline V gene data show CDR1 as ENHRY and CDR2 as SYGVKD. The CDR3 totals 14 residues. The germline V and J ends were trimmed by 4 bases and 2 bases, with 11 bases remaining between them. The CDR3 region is CAISATGGQETQYF. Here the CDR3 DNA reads TGTGCCATCAGTGCAACAGGTGGACAAGAGACCCAGTACTTC.

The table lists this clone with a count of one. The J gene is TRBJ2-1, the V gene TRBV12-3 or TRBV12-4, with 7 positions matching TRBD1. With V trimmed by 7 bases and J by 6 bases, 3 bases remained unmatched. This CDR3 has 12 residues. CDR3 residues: CASNYRGNEQFF. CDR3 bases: TGTGCCAGCAACTACAGGGGCAATGAGCAGTTCTTC.

The CDR3 DNA reads as TGTGCCAGCAGTTACAGGGCGACTGGAAACACCATATATTTT. Protein product: CASSYRATGNTIYF. The chain uses TRBV2 and TRBJ1-3; TRBD1 might be the D (6 bases). Germline assignment: CDR1 SNHLY and CDR2 FYNNEI. V dropped 5 bases and J dropped 2 bases, with 10 bases sitting between them. This CDR3 has 14 amino acids.

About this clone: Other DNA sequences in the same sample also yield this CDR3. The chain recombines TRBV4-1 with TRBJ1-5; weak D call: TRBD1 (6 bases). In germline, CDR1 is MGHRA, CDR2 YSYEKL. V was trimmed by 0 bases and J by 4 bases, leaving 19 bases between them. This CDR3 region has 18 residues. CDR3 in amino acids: CASSQEPPAGQGNQPQHF. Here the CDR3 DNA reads TGCGCCAGCAGCCAAGAACCCCCCGCAGGGCAGGGGAATCAGCCCCAGCATTTT.

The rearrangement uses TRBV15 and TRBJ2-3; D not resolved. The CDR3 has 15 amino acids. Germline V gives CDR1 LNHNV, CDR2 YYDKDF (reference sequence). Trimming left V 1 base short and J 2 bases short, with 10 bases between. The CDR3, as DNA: TGTGCCACCAGCAGAGTTGCGGTGGCCACAGATACGCAGTATTTT. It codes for CATSRVAVATDTQYF.

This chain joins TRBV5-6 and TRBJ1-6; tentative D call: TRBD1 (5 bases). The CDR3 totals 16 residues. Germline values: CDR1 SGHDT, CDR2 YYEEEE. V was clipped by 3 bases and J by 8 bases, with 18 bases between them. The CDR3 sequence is CASSSAGLARDSPLHF. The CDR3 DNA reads TGTGCCAGCAGCTCTGCAGGGTTAGCCCGGGATTCACCCCTCCACTTT.